The rows below give T cell receptor beta chains drawn from one sample of a study of immune characteristics of hereditary and idiopathic chronic pancreatitis. Method: immunoSEQ multiplex PCR; TCRdb's copy keeps in-frame clones and lacks some. Of over 1,100 clones listed, roughly 69% were seen once; the top ten hold roughly a sixth. Sequenced sample: pancreas tissue with hereditary chronic pancreatitis. The source is a human donor with chronic pancreatitis. The CDR3 runs from the conserved cysteine through the conserved F or W. Each record gives: clone size, D gene, J gene, V gene, CDR3 DNA, CDR3 protein. A D gene is named only where the DNA matches it firmly. Some rows mark clone size as missing; the rest say once, few, many or name a class of expanded clone.

.	TRBD2	TRBJ2-5	TRBV7-9	TGTGCCAGCAGCTTAGCGCACGGGGGGTTTGGGTCTCAAGAGACCCAGTACTTC	CASSLAHGGFGSQETQYF
.	.	TRBJ1-6	TRBV30	TGTGCCTGGGACCGGGACAAGGACGAATCACCCCTCCACTTT	CAWDRDKDESPLHF
.	.	TRBJ2-7	TRBV28	TGTGCCAGCAGTTTATCCCAGGGTGGTGGGGTCTACGAGCAGTACTTC	CASSLSQGGGVYEQYF
.	.	TRBJ2-1	TRBV7-9	TGTGCCAGCAGCTTAGGCGTCACTAGCCGCAATGAGCAGTTCTTC	CASSLGVTSRNEQFF
.	TRBD2	TRBJ2-3	TRBV20-1	TGCAGTGCTAGTGGTAGCGGGAGGAAGAGGGGGGATACGCAGTATTTT	CSASGSGRKRGDTQYF
.	.	TRBJ1-3	TRBV9	TGTGCCAGCAGCGTAGGTTATGGGCCACCCTCTGGAAACACCATATATTTT	CASSVGYGPPSGNTIYF
few	.	TRBJ1-6	TRBV14	TGTGCCAGCAGCCAACGATTAGGACAGTCAGTAGGATCACCCCTCCACTTT	CASSQRLGQSVGSPLHF
.	TRBD1	TRBJ1-5	TRBV28	TGTGCCAGCAGTATATCGCCCTGGAGCAGGGGGCATAATCAGCCCCAGCATTTT	CASSISPWSRGHNQPQHF
.	TRBD2	TRBJ2-3	TRBV9	TGTGCCAGCAGCCCCGCTGGGGGGGAAGATACGCAGTATTTT	CASSPAGGEDTQYF
few	TRBD2	TRBJ2-1	TRBV12-3/TRBV12-4	TGTGCCAGCAGTTCAAATAGCGGGACTGAGCAGTTCTTC	CASSSNSGTEQFF
.	TRBD2	TRBJ2-5	TRBV3-1/TRBV3-2	TGTGCCAGCAGCCAAGTAGGACTAGCGAGTCCGGAGACCCAGTACTTC	CASSQVGLASPETQYF
few	.	TRBJ2-7	TRBV5-1	TGCGCCAGCAGCGAGCCGGGACGCCCGACCTACGAGCAGTACTTC	CASSEPGRPTYEQYF
once	TRBD2	TRBJ2-3	TRBV3-1/TRBV3-2	TGTGCCAGCAGCCACGCTTCAGGACTAGCGGGGGGGGAGGCAGATACGCAGTATTTT	CASSHASGLAGGEADTQYF
.	.	TRBJ1-1	TRBV30	TGTGCCTGGACATATGGTTCCGGGGGGCAGGGTGAAGCTTTCTTT	CAWTYGSGGQGEAFF
.	.	TRBJ1-2	TRBV6-5	TGTGCCACCGTCAATAACTATGGCTACACCTTC	CATVNNYGYTF
.	TRBD2	TRBJ2-5	TRBV5-1	TGCGCCAGCAGCTTGGTTGCGGGGGGGATGGAGACCCAGTACTTC	CASSLVAGGMETQYF
.	.	TRBJ1-1	TRBV28	TGTGCCAGCAGTTCAGTCCTCGGCAGGGGCACAGCTGAAGCTTTCTTT	CASSSVLGRGTAEAFF
.	.	TRBJ2-1	TRBV7-4	TGTGCCAGCAGCTTAGCCGGACACCCCAAGCAGTTCTTC	CASSLAGHPKQFF
.	.	TRBJ2-7	TRBV7-2	TGTGCCAGCAGCTTAGAACAGGGTGGTTTGTTTGAGTACTTC	CASSLEQGGLFEYF
.	TRBD1	TRBJ2-5	TRBV3-1/TRBV3-2	TGTGCCAGCAGCCAAGGATCGACAGGGTCAGAGACCCAGTACTTC	CASSQGSTGSETQYF